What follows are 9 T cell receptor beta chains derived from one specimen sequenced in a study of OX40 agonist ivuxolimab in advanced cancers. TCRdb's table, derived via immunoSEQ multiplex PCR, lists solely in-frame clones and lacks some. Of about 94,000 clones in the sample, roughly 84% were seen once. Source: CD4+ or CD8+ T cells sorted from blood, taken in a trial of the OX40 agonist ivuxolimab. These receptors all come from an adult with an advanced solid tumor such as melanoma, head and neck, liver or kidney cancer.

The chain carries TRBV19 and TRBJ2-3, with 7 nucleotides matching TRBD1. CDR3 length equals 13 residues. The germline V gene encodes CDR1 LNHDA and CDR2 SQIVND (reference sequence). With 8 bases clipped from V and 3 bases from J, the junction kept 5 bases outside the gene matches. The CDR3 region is CASSTGNTDTQYF. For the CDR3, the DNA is TGTGCCAGTTCGACAGGGAATACAGATACGCAGTATTTT.

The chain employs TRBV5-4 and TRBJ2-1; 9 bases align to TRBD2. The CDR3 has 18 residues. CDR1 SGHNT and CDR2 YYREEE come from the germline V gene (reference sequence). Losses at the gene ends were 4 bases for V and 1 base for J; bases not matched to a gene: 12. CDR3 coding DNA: TGTGCCAGCAGCCCCCGCGGCGGGGGGGATGGTTCCTACAATGAGCAGTTCTTC. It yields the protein CASSPRGGGDGSYNEQFF.

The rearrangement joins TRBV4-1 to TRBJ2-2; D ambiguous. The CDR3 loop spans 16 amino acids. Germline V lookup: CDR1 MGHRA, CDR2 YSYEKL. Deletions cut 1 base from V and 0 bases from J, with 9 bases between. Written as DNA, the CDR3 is TGCGCCAGCAGCCAAGGGGTCAGCGCGAACACCGGGGAGCTGTTTTTT. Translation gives CASSQGVSANTGELFF.

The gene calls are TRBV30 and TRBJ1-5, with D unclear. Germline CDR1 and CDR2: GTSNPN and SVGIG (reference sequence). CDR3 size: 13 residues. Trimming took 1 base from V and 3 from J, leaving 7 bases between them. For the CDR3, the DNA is TGTGCCTGGAGTGGACAAGTCAATCAGCCCCAGCATTTT. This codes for CAWSGQVNQPQHF.

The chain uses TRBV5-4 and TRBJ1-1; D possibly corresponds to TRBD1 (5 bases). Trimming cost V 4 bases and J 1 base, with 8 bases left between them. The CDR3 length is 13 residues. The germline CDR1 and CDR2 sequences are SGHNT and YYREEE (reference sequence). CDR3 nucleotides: TGTGCCAGCAGCGTCACAGGGAACACTGAAGCTTTCTTT. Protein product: CASSVTGNTEAFF.

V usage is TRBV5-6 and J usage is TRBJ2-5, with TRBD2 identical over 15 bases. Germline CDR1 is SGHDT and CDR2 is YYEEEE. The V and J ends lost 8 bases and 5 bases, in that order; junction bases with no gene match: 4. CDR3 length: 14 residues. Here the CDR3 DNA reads TGTGCCAGTCGGACTAGCGGGGGGGCTGAGACCCAGTACTTC. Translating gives CASRTSGGAETQYF.

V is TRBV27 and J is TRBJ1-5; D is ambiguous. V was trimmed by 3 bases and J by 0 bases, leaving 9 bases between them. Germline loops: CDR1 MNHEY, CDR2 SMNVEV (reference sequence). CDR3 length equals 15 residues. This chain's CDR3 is CASSFGLGSNQPQHF. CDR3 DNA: TGTGCCAGCAGTTTCGGGTTGGGTAGCAATCAGCCCCAGCATTTT.

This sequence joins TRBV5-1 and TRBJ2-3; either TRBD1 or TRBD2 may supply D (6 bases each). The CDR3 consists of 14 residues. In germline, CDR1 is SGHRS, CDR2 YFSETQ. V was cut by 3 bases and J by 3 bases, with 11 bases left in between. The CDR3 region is CASSSWGATDTQYF. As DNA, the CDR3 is TGCGCCAGCAGCTCCTGGGGGGCGACAGATACGCAGTATTTT. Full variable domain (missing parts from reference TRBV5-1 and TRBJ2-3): KAGVTQTPRYLIKTRGQQVTLSCSPISGHRSVSWYQQTPGQGLQFLFEYFSETQRNKGNFPGRFSGRQFSNSRSEMNVSTLELGDSALYLCASSSWGATDTQYFGPGTRLTVL.

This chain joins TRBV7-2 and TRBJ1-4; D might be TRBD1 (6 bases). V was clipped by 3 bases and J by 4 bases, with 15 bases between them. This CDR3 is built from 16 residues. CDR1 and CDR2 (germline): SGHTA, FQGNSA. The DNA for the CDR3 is TGTGCCAGCAGCTTCGTCGGAGGGGGGAATAATGAAAAACTGTTTTTT. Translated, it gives CASSFVGGGNNEKLFF. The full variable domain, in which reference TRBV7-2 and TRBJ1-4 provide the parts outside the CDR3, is GAGVSQSPSNKVTEKGKDVELRCDPISGHTALYWYRQSLGQGLEFLIYFQGNSAPDKSGLPSDRFSAERTGGSVSTLTIQRTQQEDSAVYLCASSFVGGGNNEKLFFGSGTQLSVL.